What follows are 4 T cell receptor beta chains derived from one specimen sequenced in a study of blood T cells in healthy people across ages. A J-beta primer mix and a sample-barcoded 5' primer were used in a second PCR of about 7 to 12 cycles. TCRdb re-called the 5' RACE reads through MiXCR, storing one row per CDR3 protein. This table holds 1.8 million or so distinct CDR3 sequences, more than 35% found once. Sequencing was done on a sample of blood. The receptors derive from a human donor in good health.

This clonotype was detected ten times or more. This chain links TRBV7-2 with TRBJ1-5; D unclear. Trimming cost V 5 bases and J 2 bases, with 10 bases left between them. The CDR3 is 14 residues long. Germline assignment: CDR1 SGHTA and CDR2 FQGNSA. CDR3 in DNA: TGTGCCAGCAGCCCCCCGGGCCGCAATCAGCCCCAGCATTTT. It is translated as CASSPPGRNQPQHF.

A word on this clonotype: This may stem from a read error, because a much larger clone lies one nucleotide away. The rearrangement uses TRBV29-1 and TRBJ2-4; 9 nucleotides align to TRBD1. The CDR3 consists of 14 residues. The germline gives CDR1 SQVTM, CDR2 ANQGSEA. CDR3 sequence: CSVGQGIGKSIQYF. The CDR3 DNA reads TGCAGCGTCGGACAGGGGATCGGCAAAAGCATTCAGTACTTC.

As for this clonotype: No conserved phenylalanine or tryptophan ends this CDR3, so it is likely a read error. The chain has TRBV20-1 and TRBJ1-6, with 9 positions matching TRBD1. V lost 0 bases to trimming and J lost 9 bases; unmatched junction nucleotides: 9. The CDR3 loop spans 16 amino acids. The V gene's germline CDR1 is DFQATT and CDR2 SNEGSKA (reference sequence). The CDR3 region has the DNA TGCAGTGCTAGAGATGCCGGGACAGGGAGTAGTTCACCCCTCCACGTT. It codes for CSARDAGTGSSSPLHV.

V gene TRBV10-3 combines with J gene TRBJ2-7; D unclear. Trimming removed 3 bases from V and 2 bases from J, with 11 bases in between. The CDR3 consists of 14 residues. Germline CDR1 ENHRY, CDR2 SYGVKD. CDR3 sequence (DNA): TGTGCCATCAGTGATAGTCAGGTTCCCTACGAGCAGTACTTC. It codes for CAISDSQVPYEQYF.